The 10 T cell receptor beta chains in this list originate from one sample, sequenced in a study of blood T cell repertoires in COVID-19. Data came from immunoSEQ multiplex PCR; TCRdb stores just in-frame clones and leaves some out. The data contain tens of thousands of clones, around 93% of them singletons. Material: peripheral blood. The receptors come from a human donor in a cohort sampled during active COVID-19.

The chain has TRBV7-8 and TRBJ2-5, with TRBD1 matching 9 bases. The CDR3 runs to 15 residues. Per germline, CDR1 SGHVS and CDR2 FQNEAQ. V dropped 4 bases and J dropped 3; count of bases not matched to a gene: 6. The CDR3 bases are TGTGCCAGCAGCTGGGGACAGGGTGTGGAAGAGACCCAGTACTTC. It yields the protein CASSWGQGVEETQYF.

The chain joins TRBV12-3 or TRBV12-4 to TRBJ2-7, with D possibly TRBD1 on 6 matching bases. The CDR3 length is 12 residues. V shed 6 bases and J shed 5 bases, with 11 bases lying between them. CDR3 region: CASRRQANEQYF. The CDR3 bases are TGTGCCAGCAGACGACAGGCTAACGAGCAGTACTTC.

This chain links TRBV6-6 with TRBJ2-5, with 11 nucleotides matching TRBD1. CDR1 and CDR2 (germline): MNHNY, SVGAGI (reference sequence). Germline trimming cut 6 bases from V and 3 bases from J; bases unmatched to any gene: 6. CDR3 length: 15 residues. The DNA of the CDR3 is TGTGCCAGCAGGGAACCGGGACAGGGGGAAGAGACCCAGTACTTC. Amino acid sequence: CASREPGQGEETQYF.

The chain has TRBV6-5 and TRBJ1-4; tentatively, D is TRBD1 (5 bases). The V and J ends lost 6 bases and 5 bases respectively, with 16 bases between them. Germline lookup yields CDR1 MNHEY and CDR2 SVGAGI. The CDR3 spans 15 residues. The CDR3 here is CASRPTAGLNEKLFF. The CDR3 coding sequence is TGTGCCAGCAGACCTACAGCAGGGCTCAATGAAAAACTGTTTTTT.

This clone appeared a single time. The chain uses TRBV6-6 and TRBJ2-1; D is ambiguous. The CDR3 covers 14 residues. Germline CDR1 MNHNY, CDR2 SVGAGI (reference sequence). V was pared by 0 bases and J by 3 bases, with 6 bases between. The CDR3 is CASSYSYSYNEQFF. CDR3 nucleotides: TGTGCCAGCAGTTACTCGTACAGCTACAATGAGCAGTTCTTC.

The V gene is TRBV7-2, the J gene TRBJ2-5; 7 bases match TRBD2. CDR3 length: 15 residues. The ends lost 5 bases at V and 5 bases at J; junction bases unmatched: 11. Germline assignment: CDR1 SGHTA and CDR2 FQGNSA. The CDR3 loop is CASSPRDYIPETQYF. The CDR3 bases are TGTGCCAGCAGCCCCCGGGACTATATTCCGGAGACCCAGTACTTC.

This chain uses TRBV3-1 (or the pseudogene TRBV3-2) with TRBJ2-3, with D perhaps matching TRBD2 (5 bases). The CDR3 is made up of 15 amino acids. Germline CDR1 is LGHDT and CDR2 is YNNKEL (reference sequence). With 3 bases removed from V and 5 bases from J, the gap between germline ends came to 15 bases. The CDR3 reads CASSQGLRALDTQYF. The DNA for the CDR3 is TGTGCCAGCAGCCAGGGTCTGAGGGCTCTAGATACGCAGTATTTT.

The chain recombines TRBV9 with TRBJ2-7, with 7 bases aligning to TRBD2. The CDR3 totals 14 residues. J gave up 2 bases and V 3 bases, and 5 bases lay outside the gene matches. The germline gives CDR1 SGDLS, CDR2 YYNGEE. This CDR3 reads CASSASGVTYEQYF. For the CDR3, the DNA is TGTGCCAGCAGCGCCAGCGGGGTCACCTACGAGCAGTACTTC.

This clone has just one count. The rearrangement uses TRBV3-1 (or the pseudogene TRBV3-2) and TRBJ2-2; the match to TRBD2 covers 7 bases. The CDR3 length is 14 residues. Germline V gene data show CDR1 as LGHDT and CDR2 as YNNKEL (reference sequence). V was clipped by 1 base and J by 5 bases; unmatched bases: 1. The CDR3: CASSQAGGTGELFF. Here the CDR3 DNA reads TGTGCCAGCAGCCAAGCGGGAGGTACCGGGGAGCTGTTTTTT.

The chain couples TRBV5-6 to TRBJ2-7; tentatively, D is TRBD1 (5 bases). Trimming left V 2 bases short and J 3 bases short, with 9 bases between. The CDR3 has 13 amino acids. The germline V gene encodes CDR1 SGHDT and CDR2 YYEEEE. The CDR3, as DNA: TGTGCCAGCAGCTTCGCAGGGTACTACGAGCAGTACTTC. Translated: CASSFAGYYEQYF.